This T cell receptor beta chain emerged from a study of identifying expanded T cells in peripheral blood. Collection occurred without any documented infections or immune events in donors. Details on this clone: Its antigen is undetermined.

TCRdb's table, derived via immunoSEQ multiplex PCR, lists solely in-frame clones and lacks some. This table holds 70,000 to 100,000 clones, more than 70% found once. Study-level results: Roughly 1.2 clones differed between technical replicates, versus around 15 and 18 over time. Variance in clone template counts between approximately 2-week samples significantly increased with total template count across all healthy donors.

The length of the CDR3 is 12 residues. Germline CDR1 and CDR2: SGHVS and FQNEAQ. Trimming stripped 6 bases from V and 5 bases from J, with 10 bases between. The clonotype originates from a person aged 18-70 years in good health. Sequenced input: blood. This sequence joins TRBV7-8 and TRBJ1-1; D possibly corresponds to TRBD1 (6 bases). The CDR3 nucleotides read TGTGCCAGCAGGGGGGCTTGGACTGAAGCTTTCTTT. Protein product: CASRGAWTEAFF.